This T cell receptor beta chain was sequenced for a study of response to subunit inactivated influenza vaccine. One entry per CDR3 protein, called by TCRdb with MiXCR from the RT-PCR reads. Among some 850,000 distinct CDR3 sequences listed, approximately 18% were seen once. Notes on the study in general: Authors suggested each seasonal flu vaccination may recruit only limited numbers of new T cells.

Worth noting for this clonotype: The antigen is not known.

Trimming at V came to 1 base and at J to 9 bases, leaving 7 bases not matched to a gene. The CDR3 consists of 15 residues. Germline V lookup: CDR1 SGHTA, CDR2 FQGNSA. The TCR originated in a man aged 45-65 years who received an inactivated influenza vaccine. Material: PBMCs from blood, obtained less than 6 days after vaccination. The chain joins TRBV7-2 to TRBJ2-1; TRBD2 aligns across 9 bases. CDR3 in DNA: TGTGCCAGCAGCTTAGAGAGTAGCGGGAGCTCTGAGCAGTTCTTC. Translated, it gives CASSLESSGSSEQFF. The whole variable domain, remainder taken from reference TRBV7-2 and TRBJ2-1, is GAGVSQSPSNKVTEKGKDVELRCDPISGHTALYWYRQSLGQGLEFLIYFQGNSAPDKSGLPSDRFSAERTGGSVSTLTIQRTQQEDSAVYLCASSLESSGSSEQFFGPGTRLTVL.